The 8 T cell receptor beta chains given below trace back to one sample, sequenced in a study of blood T cell repertoires in COVID-19. Clones were sequenced by immunoSEQ multiplex PCR, and TCRdb holds only the in-frame ones, with some missing. The sample records 55,000 to 65,000 clones, about 90% being singletons. Sequenced: peripheral blood. The receptor set was obtained from a man in his sixties with active or convalescent COVID-19.

This clone was recorded once. J is TRBJ2-7 and V is TRBV7-8; 14 nucleotides agree with TRBD2. The CDR3 spans 14 residues. Germline CDR1 is SGHVS and CDR2 is FQNEAQ. Unmatched junction bases numbered 3, after V lost 4 bases and J lost 7 bases. Here the CDR3 reads CASSSTSGRVEQYF. CDR3 DNA: TGTGCCAGCAGCTCGACTAGCGGGAGGGTAGAGCAGTACTTC.

This sequence joins TRBV2 and TRBJ1-1; a weak D match, TRBD1 (5 bases). The germline CDR1 and CDR2 sequences are SNHLY and FYNNEI. The CDR3 is made up of 13 amino acids. With 6 bases removed from V and 4 bases from J, the gap between germline ends came to 12 bases. This CDR3 reads CASSGTGGTEAFF. The CDR3, as DNA: TGTGCCAGCAGCGGAACGGGGGGCACTGAAGCTTTCTTT.

The V call is TRBV18, the J call TRBJ2-1; 7 nucleotides align to TRBD1. Looked up from germline, CDR1 is KGHSH and CDR2 is LQKENI. V shed 2 bases and J 4 bases; nucleotides not matched to a gene: 11. This CDR3 is built from 17 residues. The CDR3 DNA follows: TGTGCCAGCTCACCAGTCTCACCTGGGACAGCTTACAATGAGCAGTTCTTC. Translated: CASSPVSPGTAYNEQFF.

V is TRBV6-5 and J is TRBJ1-1; D perhaps matches TRBD1 (5 bases). The germline gives CDR1 MNHEY, CDR2 SVGAGI. This CDR3 has 16 residues. With 0 bases removed from V and 0 bases from J, the gap between germline ends came to 11 bases. The CDR3 DNA is TGTGCCAGCAGTTACTCAAGGACATACATGAACACTGAAGCTTTCTTT. Amino acid sequence: CASSYSRTYMNTEAFF.

V usage is TRBV4-3 and J usage is TRBJ1-6; D might be TRBD1 (6 bases). CDR1 and CDR2 from the germline V gene are LGHNA and YSLEER. Trimming shortened V by 4 bases and J by 6 bases, and 10 bases separated the two germline ends. The CDR3 runs to 14 residues. CDR3 DNA: TGCGCCAGCAGCCTCGGACAGAGTAATTCACCCCTCCACTTT. Protein sequence: CASSLGQSNSPLHF.

The chain carries TRBV12-3 or TRBV12-4 and TRBJ1-5; D call uncertain. The V and J ends lost 6 bases and 6 bases respectively, with 12 bases between them. The CDR3 runs to 13 residues. The CDR3 spells CASRDEGTQPQHF. CDR3 in DNA: TGTGCCAGCAGGGATGAGGGAACTCAGCCCCAGCATTTT.

The chain is built from TRBV3-1 (or the pseudogene TRBV3-2) and TRBJ1-6; maybe TRBD1 (6 bases). The CDR3 length is 13 residues. V dropped 4 bases and J dropped 9 bases, with 10 bases sitting between them. Germline CDR1 LGHDT, CDR2 YNNKEL (reference sequence). The CDR3 DNA follows: TGTGCCAGCAGCCCCAAGGGGGTTTCACCCCTCCACTTT. This sequence encodes CASSPKGVSPLHF.

This clone came up once. The chain links TRBV9 to TRBJ1-1; D uncertain. The CDR3 is made up of 17 amino acids. From germline, CDR1 is SGDLS and CDR2 YYNGEE. Trimming took 0 bases from V and 0 from J, leaving 15 bases between them. CDR3 protein: CASSVEGVSKLNTEAFF. The CDR3 coding sequence is TGTGCCAGCAGCGTAGAAGGAGTCAGCAAGTTGAACACTGAAGCTTTCTTT.